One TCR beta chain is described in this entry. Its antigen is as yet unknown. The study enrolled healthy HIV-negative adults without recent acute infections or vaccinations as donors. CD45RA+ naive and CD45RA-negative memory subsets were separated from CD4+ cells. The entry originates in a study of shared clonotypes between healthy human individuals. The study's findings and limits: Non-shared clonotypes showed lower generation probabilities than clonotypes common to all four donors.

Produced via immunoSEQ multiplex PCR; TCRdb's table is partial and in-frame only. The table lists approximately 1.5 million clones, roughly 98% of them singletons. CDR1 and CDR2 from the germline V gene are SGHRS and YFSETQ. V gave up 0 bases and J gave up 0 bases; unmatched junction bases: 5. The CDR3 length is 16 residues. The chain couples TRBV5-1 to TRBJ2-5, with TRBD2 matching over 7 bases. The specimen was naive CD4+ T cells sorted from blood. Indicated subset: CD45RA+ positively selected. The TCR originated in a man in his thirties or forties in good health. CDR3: CASSLVGGSYQETQYF. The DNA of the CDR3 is TGCGCCAGCAGCTTGGTTGGCGGGAGCTACCAAGAGACCCAGTACTTC.